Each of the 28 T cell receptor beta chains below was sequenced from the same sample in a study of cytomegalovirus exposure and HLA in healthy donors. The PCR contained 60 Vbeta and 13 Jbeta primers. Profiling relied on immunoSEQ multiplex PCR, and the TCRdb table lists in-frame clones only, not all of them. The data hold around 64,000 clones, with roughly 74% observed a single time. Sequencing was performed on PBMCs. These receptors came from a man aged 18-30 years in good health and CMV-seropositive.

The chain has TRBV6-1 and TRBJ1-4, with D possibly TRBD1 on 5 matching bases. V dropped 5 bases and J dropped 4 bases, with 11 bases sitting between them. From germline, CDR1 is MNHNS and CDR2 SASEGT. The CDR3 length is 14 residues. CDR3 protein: CASSTTALNEKLFF. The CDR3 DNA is TGTGCCAGCAGTACGACAGCACTTAATGAAAAACTGTTTTTT.

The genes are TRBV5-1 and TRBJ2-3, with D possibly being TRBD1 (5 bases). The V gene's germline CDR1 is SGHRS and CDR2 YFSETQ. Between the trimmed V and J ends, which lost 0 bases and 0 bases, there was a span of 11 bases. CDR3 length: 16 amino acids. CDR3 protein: CASSLARQSSTDTQYF. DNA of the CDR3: TGCGCCAGCAGCTTGGCACGACAGTCTAGCACAGATACGCAGTATTTT.

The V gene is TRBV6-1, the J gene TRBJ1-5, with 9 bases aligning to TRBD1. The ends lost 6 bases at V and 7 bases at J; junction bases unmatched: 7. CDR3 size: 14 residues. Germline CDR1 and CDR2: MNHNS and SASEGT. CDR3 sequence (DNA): TGTGCCAGCAGCCCGGGACAGGGTTCCCAGCCCCAGCATTTT. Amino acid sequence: CASSPGQGSQPQHF.

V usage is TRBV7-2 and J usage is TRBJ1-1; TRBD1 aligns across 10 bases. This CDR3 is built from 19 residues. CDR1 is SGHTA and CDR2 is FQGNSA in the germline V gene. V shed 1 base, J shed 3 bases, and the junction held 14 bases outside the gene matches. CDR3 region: CASSLVGDRGIGWDTEAFF. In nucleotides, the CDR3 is TGTGCCAGCAGCTTAGTAGGGGACAGGGGTATCGGTTGGGACACTGAAGCTTTCTTT.

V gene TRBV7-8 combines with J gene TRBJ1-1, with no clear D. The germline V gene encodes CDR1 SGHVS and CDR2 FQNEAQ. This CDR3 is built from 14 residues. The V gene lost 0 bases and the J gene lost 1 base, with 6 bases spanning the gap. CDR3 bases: TGTGCCAGCAGCTTAGCTTGGCCGAACACTGAAGCTTTCTTT. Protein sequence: CASSLAWPNTEAFF.

CDR3 in amino acids: CASSFVRGRGFTDTQYF. CDR3 nucleotides: TGTGCCAGCAGCTTCGTCAGGGGCAGGGGATTCACAGATACGCAGTATTTT. The V and J genes are TRBV7-9 and TRBJ2-3; D is possibly TRBD1 (6 bases). The V and J ends lost 3 bases and 2 bases respectively, with 18 bases between them. CDR3 size: 17 residues. The germline CDR1 and CDR2 sequences are SEHNR and FQNEAQ (reference sequence).

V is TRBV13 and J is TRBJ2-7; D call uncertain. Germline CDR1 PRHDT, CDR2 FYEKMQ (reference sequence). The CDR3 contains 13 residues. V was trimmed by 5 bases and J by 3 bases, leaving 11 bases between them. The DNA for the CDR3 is TGTGCCAGCAGCCCCAAACTCGGCTACGAGCAGTACTTC. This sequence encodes CASSPKLGYEQYF. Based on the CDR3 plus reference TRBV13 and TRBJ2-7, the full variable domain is AAGVIQSPRHLIKEKRETATLKCYPIPRHDTVYWYQQGPGQDPQFLISFYEKMQSDKGSIPDRFSAQQFSDYHSELNMSSLELGDSALYFCASSPKLGYEQYFGPGTRLTVT.

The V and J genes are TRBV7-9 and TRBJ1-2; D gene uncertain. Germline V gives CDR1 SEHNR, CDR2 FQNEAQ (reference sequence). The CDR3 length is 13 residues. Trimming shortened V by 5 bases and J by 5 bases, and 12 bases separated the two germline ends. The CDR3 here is CASSLVRKYGYTF. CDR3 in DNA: TGTGCCAGCAGCCTCGTGAGGAAGTATGGCTACACCTTC.

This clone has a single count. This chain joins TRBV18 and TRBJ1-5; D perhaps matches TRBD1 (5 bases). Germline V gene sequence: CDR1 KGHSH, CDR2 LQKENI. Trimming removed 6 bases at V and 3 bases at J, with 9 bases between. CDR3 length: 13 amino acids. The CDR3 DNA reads TGTGCCAGCTCGACAGATCTCAATCAGCCCCAGCATTTT. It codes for CASSTDLNQPQHF.

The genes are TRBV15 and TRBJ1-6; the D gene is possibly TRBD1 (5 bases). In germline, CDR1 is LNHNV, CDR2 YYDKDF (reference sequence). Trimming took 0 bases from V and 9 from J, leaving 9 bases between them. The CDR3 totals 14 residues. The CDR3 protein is CATSRDRQSSPLHF. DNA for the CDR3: TGTGCCACCAGCAGAGATCGACAGTCTTCACCCCTCCACTTT.

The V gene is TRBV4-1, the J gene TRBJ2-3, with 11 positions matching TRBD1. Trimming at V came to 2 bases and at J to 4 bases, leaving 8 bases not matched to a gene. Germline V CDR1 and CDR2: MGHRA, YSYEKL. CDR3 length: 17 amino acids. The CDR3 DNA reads TGCGCCAGCAGCCAATCCGGGACAGGGGGGGAAGCAGATACGCAGTATTTT. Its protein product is CASSQSGTGGEADTQYF.

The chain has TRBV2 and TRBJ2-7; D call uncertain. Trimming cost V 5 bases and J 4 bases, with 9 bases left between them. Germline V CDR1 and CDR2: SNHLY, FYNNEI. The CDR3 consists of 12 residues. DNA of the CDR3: TGTGCCAGCAGTATCTATAGTTACGAGCAGTACTTC. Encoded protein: CASSIYSYEQYF.

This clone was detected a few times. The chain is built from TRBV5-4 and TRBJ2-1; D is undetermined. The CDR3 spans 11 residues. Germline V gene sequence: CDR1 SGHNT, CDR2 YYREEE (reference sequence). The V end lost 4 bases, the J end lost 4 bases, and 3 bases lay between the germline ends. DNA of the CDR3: TGTGCCAGCAGCGTATACAATGAGCAGTTCTTC. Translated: CASSVYNEQFF.

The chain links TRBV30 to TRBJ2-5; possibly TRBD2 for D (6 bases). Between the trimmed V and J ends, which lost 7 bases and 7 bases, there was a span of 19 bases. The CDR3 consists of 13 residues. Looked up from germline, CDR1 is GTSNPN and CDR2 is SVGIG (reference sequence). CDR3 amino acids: CASKGTRGGTQYF. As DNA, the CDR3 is TGTGCCTCGAAGGGGACTCGTGGGGGGACCCAGTACTTC.

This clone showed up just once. CDR3 nucleotides: TGTGCCAGCAGTCTCGACTACAGGGGGGAACAGCCCCAGCATTTT. This codes for CASSLDYRGEQPQHF. The chain carries TRBV6-5 and TRBJ1-5, with 8 bases that match TRBD1. This CDR3 contains 15 residues. Per the germline V gene, CDR1 is MNHEY and CDR2 is SVGAGI. V lost 5 bases to trimming and J lost 7 bases; unmatched junction nucleotides: 10.

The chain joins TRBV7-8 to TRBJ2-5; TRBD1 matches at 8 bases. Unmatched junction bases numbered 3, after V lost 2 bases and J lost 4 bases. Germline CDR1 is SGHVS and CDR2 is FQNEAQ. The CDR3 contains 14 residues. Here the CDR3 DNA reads TGTGCCAGCAGCTTACAAGGACAGGGAGAGACCCAGTACTTC. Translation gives CASSLQGQGETQYF.

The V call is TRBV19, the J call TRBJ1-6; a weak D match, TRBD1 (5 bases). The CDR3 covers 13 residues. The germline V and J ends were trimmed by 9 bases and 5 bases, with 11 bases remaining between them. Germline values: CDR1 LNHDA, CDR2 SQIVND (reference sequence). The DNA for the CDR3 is TGTGCCAGCGCCGACAGCCATAATTCACCCCTCCACTTT. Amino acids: CASADSHNSPLHF.

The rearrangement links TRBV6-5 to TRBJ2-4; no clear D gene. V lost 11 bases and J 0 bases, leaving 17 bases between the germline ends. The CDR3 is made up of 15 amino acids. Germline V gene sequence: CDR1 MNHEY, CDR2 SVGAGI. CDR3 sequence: CAAFDGVLAKNIQYF. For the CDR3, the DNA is TGTGCCGCTTTTGACGGAGTCCTAGCCAAAAACATTCAGTACTTC.

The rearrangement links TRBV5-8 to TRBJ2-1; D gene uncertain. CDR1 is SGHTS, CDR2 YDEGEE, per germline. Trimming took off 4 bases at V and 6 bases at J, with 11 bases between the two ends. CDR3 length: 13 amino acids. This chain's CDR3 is CASSVRLINEQFF. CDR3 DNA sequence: TGTGCCAGCAGCGTTAGACTGATCAATGAGCAGTTCTTC. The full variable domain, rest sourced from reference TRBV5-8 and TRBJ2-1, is EAGVTQSPTHLIKTRGQQATLRCSPISGHTSVYWYQQALGLGLQFLLWYDEGEERNRGNFPPRFSGRQFPNYSSELNVNALELEDSALYLCASSVRLINEQFFGPGTRLTVL.

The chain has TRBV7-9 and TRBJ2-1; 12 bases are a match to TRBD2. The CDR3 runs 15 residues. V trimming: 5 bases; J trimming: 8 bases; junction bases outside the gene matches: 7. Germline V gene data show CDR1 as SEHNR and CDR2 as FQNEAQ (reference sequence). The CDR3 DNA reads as TGTGCCAGCAGCCTGACTAGCGGGAGATTGGATGAGCAGTTCTTC. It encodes CASSLTSGRLDEQFF.

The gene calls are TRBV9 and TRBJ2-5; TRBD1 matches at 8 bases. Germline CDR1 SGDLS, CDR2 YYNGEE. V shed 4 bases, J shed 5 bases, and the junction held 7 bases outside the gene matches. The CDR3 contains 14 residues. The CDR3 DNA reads TGTGCCAGCAGCACCCGGACAGGGACGGAGACCCAGTACTTC. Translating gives CASSTRTGTETQYF.

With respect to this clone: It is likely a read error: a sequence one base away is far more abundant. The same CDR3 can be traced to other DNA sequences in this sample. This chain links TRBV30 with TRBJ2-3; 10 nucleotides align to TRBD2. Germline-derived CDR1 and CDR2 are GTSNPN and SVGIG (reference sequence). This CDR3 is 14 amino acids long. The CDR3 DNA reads TGTGCGTCGGGACTAGCGTCAAGCACAGATACGCAGTATTTT. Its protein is CASGLASSTDTQYF.

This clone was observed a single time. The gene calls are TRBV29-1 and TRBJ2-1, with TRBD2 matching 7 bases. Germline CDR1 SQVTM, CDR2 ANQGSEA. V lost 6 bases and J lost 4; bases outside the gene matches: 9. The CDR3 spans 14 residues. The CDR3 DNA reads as TGCAGCGTCCCCGCGGGGGTGGGATACAATGAGCAGTTCTTC. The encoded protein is CSVPAGVGYNEQFF.

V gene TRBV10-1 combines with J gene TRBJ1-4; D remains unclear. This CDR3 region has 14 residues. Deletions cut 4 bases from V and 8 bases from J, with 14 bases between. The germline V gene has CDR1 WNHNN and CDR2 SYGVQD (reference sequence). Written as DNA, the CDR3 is TGCGCCAGCAGTGCCCAGACAATGCCGGAAAAACTGTTTTTT. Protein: CASSAQTMPEKLFF.

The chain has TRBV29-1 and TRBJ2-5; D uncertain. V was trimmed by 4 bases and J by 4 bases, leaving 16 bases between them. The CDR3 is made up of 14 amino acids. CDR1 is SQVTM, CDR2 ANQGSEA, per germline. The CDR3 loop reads CSVGGLDNIETQYF. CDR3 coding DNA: TGCAGCGTTGGAGGCTTAGATAATATAGAGACCCAGTACTTC.

The DNA for the CDR3 is TGTGCCTGGGGGGCAGCAGGGGACGAGCAGTACTTC. It is translated as CAWGAAGDEQYF. V and J are TRBV30 and TRBJ2-7, with a possible D match to TRBD1 (6 bases). Germline CDR1 and CDR2: GTSNPN and SVGIG (reference sequence). This CDR3 contains 12 residues. The germline V and J ends were trimmed by 5 bases and 5 bases, with 13 bases remaining between them.

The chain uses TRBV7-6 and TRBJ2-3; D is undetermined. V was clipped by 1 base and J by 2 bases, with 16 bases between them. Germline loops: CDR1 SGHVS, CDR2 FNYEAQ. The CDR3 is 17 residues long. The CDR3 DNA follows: TGTGCCAGCAGCTTAGGACGGCAGTCCGACAACACAGATACGCAGTATTTT. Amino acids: CASSLGRQSDNTDTQYF. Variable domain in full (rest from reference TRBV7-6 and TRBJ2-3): GAGVSQSPRYKVTKRGQDVALRCDPISGHVSLYWYRQALGQGPEFLTYFNYEAQQDKSGLPNDRFSAERPEGSISTLTIQRTEQRDSAMYRCASSLGRQSDNTDTQYFGPGTRLTVL.

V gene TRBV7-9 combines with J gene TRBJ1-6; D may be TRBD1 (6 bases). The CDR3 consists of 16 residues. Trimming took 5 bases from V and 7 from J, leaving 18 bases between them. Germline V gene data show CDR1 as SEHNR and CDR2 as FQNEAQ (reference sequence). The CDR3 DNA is TGTGCCAGCAGCGGCATTTCCGGGACACCCAATTCACCCCTCCACTTT. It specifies CASSGISGTPNSPLHF.